Here is one TCR beta chain with its context. This clone was picked up a small number of times. Its binding antigen is unknown. No base quality values were provided; no much bigger clone lies one nucleotide off. This sample is part of a study of graft-versus-host responses after intestinal transplantation (dated by TCRdb to the early 2020s). As for the study more broadly: The transplants that recipients got were multivisceral, liver-intestinal, or isolated intestinal. Anti-thymocyte globulin induction was given to all recipients, followed by maintenance tacrolimus and steroids for 3 to 4 years. After intestinal transplantation, graft-versus-host and host-versus-graft alloreactive T cell clones in the graft, circulation and bone marrow were tracked using bulk TCR-beta CDR3 sequencing. Alloreactive clones were identified by sequencing pre-transplant mixed lymphocyte reaction products and comparing them with unstimulated pre-transplant donor and recipient T cells. A cohort of fewer than 25 intestinal transplant recipients, including one retransplant, was enrolled, and a few patients lacking pretransplant specimens were excluded. A peak of at least 4% donor T cells among recipient peripheral blood mononuclear cells was the definition used for donor T cell macrochimerism. Rather than going through the commercial service, samples from a few later patients were sequenced in-house on an Illumina MiSeq and processed with MiXCR.

Ends trimmed: V by 5 bases, J by 10 bases; bases unmatched to a gene: 16. The CDR3 measures 15 amino acids from cysteine to phenylalanine. The CDR3 DNA has 45 bases and is translated from base 1. CDR1 and CDR2 were assigned from the germline V gene (reference sequence) as SGHAT and FQDESV. Paper-wide results and their limitations: GvH clones were found in recipient bone marrow, and some of the GvH clones appeared earlier in ileal mucosa or blood, which is consistent with an intestinal mucosal origin. Conclusions were limited by the relatively low number and heterogeneity of intestinal transplant patients. High GvH to HvG T cell clonal ratios were observed in the allografts of patients with donor T cell macrochimerism. Early after transplant, declines in HvG clones were associated with peak levels of circulating GvH clones.

To isolate intraepithelial and lamina propria lymphocytes from graft specimens, dithiothreitol, EDTA incubations and collagenase D digestion were used. Bulk TCR-beta sequencing was performed on serial intestinal graft biopsy specimens collected as late as 600 days after transplant. Library preparation used the immunoSEQ multiplex PCR assay. Adaptive Biotechnologies carried out high-throughput TCR-beta CDR3 sequencing of genomic DNA for most patients. On the authors' methods: Adaptive's ImmunoSEQ software was the source of the TCR sequencing data for about 17 patients, while three other patients were processed with MiXCR and VDJtools. CDR3 nucleotide sequences shared between donor and recipient were removed because the origin of such sequences could not be assigned. Alloreactive clones required at least 2-fold expansion over unstimulated cells and minimum CFSE-low frequency of 0.002% (template counts) or 0.001% (read counts). Clones were considered mappable if detected in sequenced pre-transplant spleen, lymph node, or MLR CFSE-low populations of the donor or recipient. Cumulative frequency of alloreactive clones was calculated as a percentage of all sequences weighted by copy number. TCRdb stores this immuneACCESS table with in-frame sequences only. Part of the clones is absent; in the studies checked, under half of the shortfall reflects unresolved V genes, and no reason is known for the rest. V and J calls and clone size come straight from that table; D and trimming were deduced from the DNA. This sample lists 3,000 to 4,500 clones; 55% to 75% were detected once. The ten largest clonotypes hold 9.5% to 12% of the sample.

The rearranged chain carries TRBV11-1 and TRBJ1-1; 7 bases in between match TRBD1. The TCR comes from a human patient who received an intestinal transplant, so some T cells may come from the graft donor. The input for sequencing was ileum tissue, taken approximately 960 days after intestinal transplantation. The DNA reads as follows: TGTGCCAGCAGCATAACCGGGACAGCCCCTTCCGGAGCTTTCTTT. This codes for CASSITGTAPSGAFF. Joined to the reference TRBV11-1 and TRBJ1-1 proteins, this CDR3 gives the full variable domain: EAEVAQSPRYKITEKSQAVAFWCDPISGHATLYWYRQILGQGPELLVQFQDESVVDDSQLPKDRFSAERLKGVDSTLKIQPAELGDSAMYLCASSITGTAPSGAFFGQGTRLTVV.